Below, 14 T cell receptor beta chains from the same sample are listed, as sequenced in a study of T cells in Graves' hyperthyroidism and ophthalmopathy. What was amplified from RNA transcripts were TCR beta CDR3 regions. HTBI primers drove first-round RT-PCR of the TCR CDR3. TCRdb itself ran the multiplex PCR reads through MiXCR, one entry per CDR3 protein. The data show hundreds of thousands of distinct CDR3 sequences, 20% seen once. Sequences were obtained from blood. These TCRs come from a middle-aged man with Graves' ophthalmopathy.

In the case of this clonotype: This sequence may be a read error, since a much larger clone differs from it by one base. V gene TRBV9 combines with J gene TRBJ1-1, with 11 nucleotides matching TRBD1. The CDR3 has 14 residues. The germline CDR1 and CDR2 sequences are SGDLS and YYNGEE. J lost 2 bases, V lost 7 bases, and 4 bases had no gene match. The CDR3 loop is CASGTGGANTEAFF. In nucleotides, the CDR3 is TGTGCCAGCGGGACAGGGGGAGCAAACACTGAAGCTTTCTTT.

Worth noting for this clonotype: Being one base from a much bigger clone, this may be a read error. The CDR3 end shows no conserved phenylalanine or tryptophan, and so a read error is likely. The chain has TRBV13 and TRBJ2-7; perhaps TRBD2 as D (5 bases). The germline gives CDR1 PRHDT, CDR2 FYEKMQ (reference sequence). V was pared by 5 bases and J by 5 bases, with 13 bases between. This CDR3 spans 13 amino acids. CDR3 protein: CASSPTPGNEQYL. The CDR3 bases are TGTGCCAGCAGCCCGACTCCCGGGAACGAGCAGTACCTC.

This clonotype was counted between two and nine times. The V call is TRBV3-1, the J call TRBJ2-3; 11 bases are shared with TRBD2. The CDR3 has 18 amino acids. Trimming at V came to 2 bases and at J to 0 bases, leaving 7 bases not matched to a gene. CDR1 is LGHDT and CDR2 is YNNKEL in the germline V gene (reference sequence). For the CDR3, the DNA is TGTGCCAGCAGCCAACCCCGTGGGACTAGCGGCAGCACAGATACGCAGTATTTT. It specifies CASSQPRGTSGSTDTQYF.

This clonotype has a count of ten or more. The CDR3 protein is CSARASGAADTQYF. In DNA, the CDR3 is TGCAGTGCTAGAGCTAGCGGGGCAGCAGATACGCAGTATTTT. The V gene is TRBV20-1, the J gene TRBJ2-3; 9 nucleotides align to TRBD2. There are 14 residues in the CDR3. V lost 1 base, J lost 4 bases, and 3 bases stayed unmatched. Germline V gene lookup returns CDR1 DFQATT and CDR2 SNEGSKA (reference sequence).

The sample holds many counts of this clonotype. The chain uses TRBV18 and TRBJ2-1, with no clear D. V lost 3 bases to trimming and J lost 8 bases, with 8 bases between them. The CDR3 has 12 residues. Germline V lookup: CDR1 KGHSH, CDR2 LQKENI. The CDR3 here is CASSPYGDEQFF. As DNA, the CDR3 is TGTGCCAGCTCACCGTATGGGGATGAGCAGTTCTTC.

This chain uses TRBV6-5 with TRBJ2-2; 9 positions match TRBD2. The V segment lost 0 bases and the J segment 0 bases; nucleotides outside the gene matches: 2. There are 17 residues in the CDR3. CDR1 and CDR2 from the germline V gene are MNHEY and SVGAGI. The CDR3 here is CASSYSTSGTNTGELFF. The CDR3 DNA follows: TGTGCCAGCAGTTACTCGACTAGCGGTACGAACACCGGGGAGCTGTTTTTT.

This clonotype was seen many times. The DNA for the CDR3 is TGTGCCAGTAGTATAGCCACAGGGAGCAATCAGCCCCAGCATTTT. Its protein is CASSIATGSNQPQHF. V usage is TRBV19 and J usage is TRBJ1-5, with a weak D call TRBD1 (6 bases). Germline loops: CDR1 LNHDA, CDR2 SQIVND (reference sequence). V lost 1 base, J lost 1 base, and 8 bases lay in between. The CDR3 extends over 15 amino acids.

This clonotype was counted at least ten times. J is TRBJ2-1 and V is TRBV11-1; D uncertain. Germline V gene sequence: CDR1 SGHAT, CDR2 FQDESV (reference sequence). This CDR3 region has 15 residues. V lost 2 bases and J lost 5, with 13 bases in between. The CDR3 nucleotides are TGTGCCAGCAGCTTACGCCTAGTGGGCGACAATGAGCAGTTCTTC. Protein product: CASSLRLVGDNEQFF.

This clonotype has at least ten counts. The chain couples TRBV7-6 to TRBJ2-1; D tentatively reads TRBD1 or TRBD2 (5 bases each). The V gene's germline CDR1 is SGHVS and CDR2 FNYEAQ. Trimming left V 5 bases short and J 2 bases short, with 16 bases between. The CDR3 loop spans 16 amino acids. In DNA form, the CDR3 reads TGTGCCAGCAGCCCAGGGACCCACCCAACCTACAATGAGCAGTTCTTC. Translation gives CASSPGTHPTYNEQFF.

This clonotype occurred a few times. This chain connects TRBV5-1 to TRBJ1-6, with TRBD1 identical over 8 bases. The V segment lost 0 bases and the J segment 11 bases; nucleotides outside the gene matches: 7. The CDR3 is 15 residues long. Germline CDR1 SGHRS, CDR2 YFSETQ. Written as DNA, the CDR3 is TGCGCCAGCAGCTTGGGACAGGGGAATTCCCCACCCCTCCACTTT. Translation gives CASSLGQGNSPPLHF.

Concerning this clonotype: A much larger clone lies one base from this, so it may be a read error. V and J are TRBV12-3 or TRBV12-4 and TRBJ1-1; TRBD1 aligns across 7 bases. The CDR3 totals 14 residues. Germline trimming cut 10 bases from V and 3 bases from J; bases unmatched to any gene: 11. The DNA of the CDR3 is TGTGCCAACAAAATCCGGGACAGTTACACTGAAGCTTTCTTT. Residues: CANKIRDSYTEAFF.

This clonotype has a count of ten or more. This chain uses TRBV7-3 with TRBJ2-5, with D possibly matching TRBD2 (6 bases). In germline, CDR1 is SGHTA, CDR2 FQGTGA. Trimming stripped 0 bases from V and 4 bases from J, with 15 bases between. The CDR3 consists of 16 residues. This CDR3 is CASSLTGGSIGETQYF. CDR3 in DNA: TGTGCCAGCAGCTTAACAGGAGGGAGCATAGGAGAGACCCAGTACTTC.

The V call is TRBV19, the J call TRBJ2-1; 7 bases are a match to TRBD2. The germline CDR1 and CDR2 sequences are LNHDA and SQIVND (reference sequence). The CDR3 runs 16 residues. V shed 4 bases and J 2 bases; nucleotides not matched to a gene: 8. CDR3 region: CASSTQSGKPYNEQFF. The CDR3 coding sequence is TGTGCCAGTAGTACCCAAAGCGGGAAACCCTACAATGAGCAGTTCTTC. Based on the CDR3 plus reference TRBV19 and TRBJ2-1, the full variable domain is DGGITQSPKYLFRKEGQNVTLSCEQNLNHDAMYWYRQDPGQGLRLIYYSQIVNDFQKGDIAEGYSVSREKKESFPLTVTSAQKNPTAFYLCASSTQSGKPYNEQFFGPGTRLTVL.

The genes are TRBV6-1 and TRBJ2-3; 9 nucleotides match TRBD1. Unmatched junction bases numbered 7, after V lost 4 bases and J lost 5 bases. CDR1 MNHNS and CDR2 SASEGT come from the germline V gene. This CDR3 has 15 amino acids. Here the CDR3 DNA reads TGTGCCAGCAGTGTTGGGACAGGGCCCGGAGATACGCAGTATTTT. The encoded protein is CASSVGTGPGDTQYF.